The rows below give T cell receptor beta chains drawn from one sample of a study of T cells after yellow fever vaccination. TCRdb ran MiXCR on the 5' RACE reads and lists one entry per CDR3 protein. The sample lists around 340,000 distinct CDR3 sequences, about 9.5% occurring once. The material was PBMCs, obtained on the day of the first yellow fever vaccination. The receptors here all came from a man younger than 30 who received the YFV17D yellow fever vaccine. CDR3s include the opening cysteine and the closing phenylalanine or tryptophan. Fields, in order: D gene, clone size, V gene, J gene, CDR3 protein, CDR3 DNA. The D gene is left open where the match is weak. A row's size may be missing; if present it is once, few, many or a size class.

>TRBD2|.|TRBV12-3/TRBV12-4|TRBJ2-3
CASRALGLAGAGDTQYF
TGTGCCAGCAGAGCCCTTGGACTAGCGGGGGCGGGGGATACGCAGTATTTT
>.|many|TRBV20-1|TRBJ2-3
CSQGGVGTDTQYF
TGCAGTCAGGGCGGTGTAGGCACAGATACGCAGTATTTT
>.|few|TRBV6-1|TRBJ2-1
CASSRQGGNYEQFF
TGTGCCAGCAGTCGACAGGGAGGCAACTACGAGCAGTTCTTC
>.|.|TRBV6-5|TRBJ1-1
CASSYSWVNTEAFF
TGTGCCAGCAGTTACTCGTGGGTCAACACTGAAGCTTTCTTT
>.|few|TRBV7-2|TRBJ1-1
CATSAGRNTEAFF
TGTGCCACCTCAGCTGGGAGGAACACTGAAGCTTTCTTT
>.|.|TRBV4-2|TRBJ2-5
CASSQDRGTAETQYF
TGTGCCAGCAGCCAAGATCGGGGGACAGCAGAGACCCAGTACTTC
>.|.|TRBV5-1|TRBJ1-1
CASRREAGRLVKTEAFF
TGCGCCAGCAGACGGGAGGCAGGGCGCCTCGTGAAAACTGAAGCTTTCTTT
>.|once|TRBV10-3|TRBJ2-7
CAISDPGGTGRSLRGYEQYF
TGTGCCATCAGTGACCCCGGGGGGACAGGTCGTTCCCTGAGGGGGTACGAGCAGTACTTC
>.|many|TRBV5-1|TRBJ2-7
CASSPTTGPIHEQYF
TGCGCCAGCAGCCCAACTACGGGACCGATCCACGAGCAGTACTTC
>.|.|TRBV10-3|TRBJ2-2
CAISARSLRDTGELFF
TGTGCCATCAGTGCCCGCAGCCTTCGGGACACCGGGGAGCTGTTTTTT
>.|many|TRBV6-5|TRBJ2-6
CASSVHNSGANVLTF
TGTGCCAGCAGCGTCCATAACTCTGGGGCCAACGTCCTGACTTTC
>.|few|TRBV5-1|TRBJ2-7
CASSLGTFPTYEQYF
TGCGCCAGCAGCTTGGGGACCTTCCCTACCTACGAGCAGTACTTC
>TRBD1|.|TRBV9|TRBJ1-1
CASSGGQGHTEAFF
TGTGCCAGCAGCGGAGGACAGGGTCACACTGAAGCTTTCTTT
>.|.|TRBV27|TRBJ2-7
CASSSLPSYDQYF
TGTGCCAGCAGTTCATTGCCTTCCTACGACCAGTACTTC
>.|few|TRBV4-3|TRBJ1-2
CASSQVGRVGYTF
TGCGCCAGCAGCCAAGTGGGCAGGGTTGGCTACACCTTC
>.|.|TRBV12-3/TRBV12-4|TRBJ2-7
CASSALGYEQYF
TGTGCCAGCAGTGCCCTGGGGTACGAGCAGTACTTC
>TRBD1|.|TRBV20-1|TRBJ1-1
CSARRQGMNTEAFF
TGCAGTGCTCGGAGACAGGGCATGAACACTGAAGCTTTCTTT
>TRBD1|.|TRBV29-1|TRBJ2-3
CSVEVWGKGATDTQYF
TGCAGCGTTGAAGTCTGGGGGAAGGGGGCCACAGATACGCAGTATTTT
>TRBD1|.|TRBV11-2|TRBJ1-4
CASSLGDRAVANEKLFF
TGTGCCAGCAGCCTGGGCGACAGGGCTGTGGCTAATGAAAAACTGTTTTTT
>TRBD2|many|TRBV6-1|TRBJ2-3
CASSESGGADTQYF
TGTGCCAGCAGTGAAAGCGGGGGGGCAGATACGCAGTATTTT
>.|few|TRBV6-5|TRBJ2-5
CASSPQTGVRVETQYF
TGTGCCAGCAGTCCCCAAACGGGAGTGCGCGTGGAGACCCAGTACTTC
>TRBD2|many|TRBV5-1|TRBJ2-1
CASSLEGLAGAYNEQFF
TGCGCCAGCAGCTTGGAGGGTCTAGCGGGGGCTTACAATGAGCAGTTCTTC
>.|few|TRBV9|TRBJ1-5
CASSVASGGPQHF
TGTGCCAGCAGCGTAGCTTCCGGGGGGCCCCAGCATTTT
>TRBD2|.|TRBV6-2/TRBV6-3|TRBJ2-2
CASSYFPRTSGGRSGGELFF
TGTGCCAGCAGTTACTTCCCCCGGACTAGCGGGGGGAGATCAGGCGGGGAGCTGTTTTTT
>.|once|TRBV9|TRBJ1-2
CASKIGPGTDGYTF
TGTGCCAGCAAGATAGGACCCGGGACGGATGGCTACACCTTC
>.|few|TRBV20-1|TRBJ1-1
CSARPWANTEAFF
TGCAGTGCGCGGCCCTGGGCGAACACTGAAGCTTTCTTT
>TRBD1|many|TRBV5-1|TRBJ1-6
CASSFGQAVNSPLHF
TGCGCCAGCAGCTTCGGACAGGCGGTAAATTCACCCCTCCACTTT
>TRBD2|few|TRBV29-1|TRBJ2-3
CSVKLAGGRDTQYF
TGCAGCGTCAAACTAGCGGGGGGGCGAGATACGCAGTATTTT
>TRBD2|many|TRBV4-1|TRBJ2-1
CASSPTTSGRYNEQFF
TGCGCCAGCAGCCCCACTACTAGCGGGCGTTACAATGAGCAGTTCTTC
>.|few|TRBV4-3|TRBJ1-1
CASSQEPGSDTEAFF
TGCGCCAGCAGCCAAGAGCCAGGGTCTGACACTGAAGCTTTCTTT
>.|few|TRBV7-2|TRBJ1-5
CASSLVEDQPQHF
TGTGCCAGCAGCTTAGTTGAGGATCAGCCCCAGCATTTT
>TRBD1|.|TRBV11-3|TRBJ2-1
CASSSYRGEQFF
TGTGCCAGCAGCTCCTACAGGGGTGAGCAGTTCTTC
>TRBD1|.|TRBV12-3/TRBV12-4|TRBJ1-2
CASSSYRGRNYGYTF
TGTGCCAGCAGTTCCTACAGGGGGCGCAACTATGGCTACACCTTC
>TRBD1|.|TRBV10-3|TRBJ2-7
CAISAPDRTLRVEQYF
TGTGCCATCAGTGCCCCGGACAGGACTCTACGAGTAGAGCAGTACTTC
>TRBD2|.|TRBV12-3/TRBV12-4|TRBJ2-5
CASSTGTSGGKETQYF
TGTGCCAGCAGTACCGGGACTAGCGGGGGAAAAGAGACCCAGTACTTC
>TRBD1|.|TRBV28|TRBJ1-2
CASSFAGTGKRDGYTF
TGTGCCAGCAGTTTTGCCGGGACAGGGAAGAGAGATGGCTACACCTTC
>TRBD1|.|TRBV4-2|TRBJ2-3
CASSQVQSAGGGTDTQYF
TGTGCCAGCAGCCAAGTCCAGTCGGCAGGGGGCGGCACAGATACGCAGTATTTT
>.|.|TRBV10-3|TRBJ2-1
CAISESGRTEFF
TGTGCCATCAGTGAGTCCGGTAGGACGGAGTTCTTC
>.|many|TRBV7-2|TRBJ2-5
CASSLWVGTQETQYF
TGTGCCAGCAGCCTATGGGTAGGGACTCAAGAGACCCAGTACTTC
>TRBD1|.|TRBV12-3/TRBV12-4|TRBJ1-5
CDSSFSDRVNQPQHF
TGTGACAGCAGTTTTTCTGACAGGGTAAATCAGCCCCAGCATTTT
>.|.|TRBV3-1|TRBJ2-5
CASSQSTGRETQYF
TGTGCCAGCAGCCAATCTACGGGGAGGGAGACCCAGTACTTC
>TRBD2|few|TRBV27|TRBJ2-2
CASRLAGGAGELFF
TGTGCCAGTAGACTAGCGGGGGGAGCCGGGGAGCTGTTTTTT
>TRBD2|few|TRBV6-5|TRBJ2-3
CASSFTFLGGGDTQYF
TGTGCCAGCAGTTTTACCTTCCTGGGGGGGGGGGATACGCAGTATTTT
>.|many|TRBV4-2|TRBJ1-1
CASSQEPGRGEMNTEAFF
TGTGCCAGCAGCCAAGAACCGGGACGAGGAGAAATGAACACTGAAGCTTTCTTT
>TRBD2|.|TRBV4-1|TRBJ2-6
CASREAGVRGSPGANVLTF
TGCGCCAGCAGAGAGGCGGGGGTGCGGGGCTCTCCTGGGGCCAACGTCCTGACTTTC
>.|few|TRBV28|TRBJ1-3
CASCASGNTIYF
TGTGCCAGCTGTGCGTCTGGAAACACCATATATTTT
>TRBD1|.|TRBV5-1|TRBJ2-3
CASNAGQDTDTQYF
TGCGCCAGCAACGCGGGACAGGACACAGATACGCAGTATTTT
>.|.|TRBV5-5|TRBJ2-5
CASSFSRYQETQYF
TGTGCCAGCAGCTTCAGCAGGTACCAAGAGACCCAGTACTTC
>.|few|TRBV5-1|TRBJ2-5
CASSYAGDSQYF
TGCGCCAGCAGCTACGCCGGGGATTCCCAGTACTTC
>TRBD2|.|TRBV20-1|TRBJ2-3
CSASWGGSLADTQYF
TGCAGTGCTAGCTGGGGAGGGTCCCTTGCAGATACGCAGTATTTT
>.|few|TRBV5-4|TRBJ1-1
CASSLGPQSRGEAFF
TGTGCCAGCAGCTTGGGACCTCAATCAAGGGGTGAAGCTTTCTTT
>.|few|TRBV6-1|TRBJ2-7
CASRKDSRYEQYF
TGTGCCAGCAGAAAGGACAGTCGCTACGAGCAGTACTTC